The 24 T cell receptor beta chains reported below all come from one sample, sequenced in a study of T cell responses to AZD1222 COVID-19 vaccine. Sequencing used immunoSEQ multiplex PCR; TCRdb keeps in-frame clones, though not all of them. The sample includes 150,000 or so clones, approximately 90% of them seen just once. The sample was peripheral blood, taken after recovery from COVID-19. Every receptor here comes from an adult who had recovered from COVID-19.

The chain employs TRBV9 and TRBJ1-1; the D gene is possibly TRBD1 (5 bases). Trimming cost V 5 bases and J 3 bases, with 11 bases left between them. Germline V gives CDR1 SGDLS, CDR2 YYNGEE. The CDR3 sequence is 13 residues long. The CDR3 loop reads CASSAQGYTEAFF. CDR3 in DNA: TGTGCCAGCAGTGCTCAGGGTTACACTGAAGCTTTCTTT.

This clone occurred many times. This chain connects TRBV25-1 to TRBJ1-5; D remains unclear. In germline, CDR1 is MGHDK, CDR2 SYGVNS. The V end was cut by 1 base, the J end by 4 bases, with 8 bases between. CDR3 size: 14 residues. As DNA, the CDR3 is TGTGCCAGCAGTGAATTCGGCGGTAATCAGCCCCAGCATTTT. Its protein is CASSEFGGNQPQHF.

The CDR3 nucleotides read TGTGCCAGCGGCAATCAGCCCCAGCATTTT. It translates to CASGNQPQHF. The chain links TRBV19 to TRBJ1-5, with D uncertain. The CDR3 length is 10 residues. Germline values: CDR1 LNHDA, CDR2 SQIVND (reference sequence). Trimming took 9 bases from V and 2 from J, leaving 2 bases between them.

The chain links TRBV16 to TRBJ1-2; unclear D gene. There are 13 residues in the CDR3. Per the germline V gene, CDR1 is KGHSY and CDR2 is FQNENV. The V end lost 4 bases, the J end lost 5 bases, and 11 bases lay between the germline ends. CDR3 coding DNA: TGTGCCAGCAGCCCCGACGCAGGTTATGGCTACACCTTC. Translation gives CASSPDAGYGYTF.

This chain uses TRBV18 with TRBJ1-4; D perhaps matches TRBD1 (5 bases). The CDR3 spans 15 residues. Germline-derived CDR1 and CDR2 are KGHSH and LQKENI. Trimming cost V 0 bases and J 8 bases, with 13 bases left between them. In DNA form, the CDR3 reads TGTGCCAGCTCACCACCGGGAGGGGCGGGAGAAAAACTGTTTTTT. It codes for CASSPPGGAGEKLFF.

This clone was seen once. The chain combines TRBV4-1 with TRBJ1-2, with D maybe TRBD1 (5 bases). CDR1 and CDR2 (germline): MGHRA, YSYEKL. This CDR3 has 15 amino acids. Deletions cut 5 bases from V and 5 bases from J, with 18 bases between. Here the CDR3 DNA reads TGCGCCAGCAGCACGAGGTTGGGGACGTGGTATGGCTACACCTTC. Its protein product is CASSTRLGTWYGYTF.

The rearrangement joins TRBV7-9 to TRBJ1-6, with no clear D. Germline lookup yields CDR1 SEHNR and CDR2 FQNEAQ (reference sequence). Trimming stripped 3 bases from V and 4 bases from J, with 19 bases between. There are 18 residues in the CDR3. The CDR3 coding sequence is TGTGCCAGCAGCTTGCTCGTTCCGGGTGATTGGTATAATTCACCCCTCCACTTT. Translation: CASSLLVPGDWYNSPLHF.

This chain joins TRBV29-1 and TRBJ2-2, with TRBD1 identical over 11 bases. This CDR3 is built from 14 residues. With V trimmed by 7 bases and J by 2 bases, 3 bases remained unmatched. CDR1 and CDR2 from the germline V gene are SQVTM and ANQGSEA. In nucleotides, the CDR3 is TGCAGCGGGACAGGGGGCCCCAACACCGGGGAGCTGTTTTTT. Its translation is CSGTGGPNTGELFF.

The chain carries TRBV5-1 and TRBJ2-2; 7 bases fit TRBD1. The junction had 7 bases not matched to a gene; V was cut back by 1 base and J by 7 bases. Germline V gene data show CDR1 as SGHRS and CDR2 as YFSETQ. There are 15 residues in the CDR3. This chain's CDR3 is CASSLNEGAGGELFF. The CDR3 bases are TGCGCCAGCAGCTTGAACGAGGGGGCAGGCGGGGAGCTGTTTTTT.

The chain recombines TRBV29-1 with TRBJ1-3; 8 bases are shared with TRBD1. This CDR3 contains 14 residues. Germline V gives CDR1 SQVTM, CDR2 ANQGSEA. V lost 4 bases, J lost 4 bases, and 6 bases stayed unmatched. CDR3 sequence (DNA): TGCAGCGTTGTACCTGACAGGGGAGGAAACACCATATATTTT. Protein product: CSVVPDRGGNTIYF.

The rearrangement uses TRBV18 and TRBJ2-7; the match to TRBD2 covers 16 bases. The CDR3 length is 17 residues. Germline CDR1 and CDR2: KGHSH and LQKENI. J gave up 4 bases and V 3 bases, and 6 bases lay outside the gene matches. The CDR3 DNA reads as TGTGCCAGCTCACCCCCGGGACTAGCGGGAGGGCCGTACGAGCAGTACTTC. This translates into CASSPPGLAGGPYEQYF.

This chain links TRBV7-3 with TRBJ2-1; D unresolved. The CDR3 runs to 13 residues. Trimming pared 1 base from V and 7 bases from J, leaving 8 bases between. Germline V gene sequence: CDR1 SGHTA, CDR2 FQGTGA. The CDR3 bases are TGTGCCAGCAGCTTAAATGTAGGGAATGAGCAGTTCTTC. Translating it yields CASSLNVGNEQFF.

CDR3 nucleotides: TGTGCCACCAGCAGGACAGATAATGAAAAACTGTTTTTT. This encodes CATSRTDNEKLFF. The chain carries TRBV15 and TRBJ1-4; D is perhaps TRBD1 (5 bases). Germline V gene data show CDR1 as LNHNV and CDR2 as YYDKDF (reference sequence). The CDR3 sequence is 13 residues long. The V end lost 3 bases, the J end lost 4 bases, and 6 bases lay between the germline ends. Looking up the rest from reference TRBV15 and TRBJ1-4 gives the full variable domain: DAMVIQNPRYQVTQFGKPVTLSCSQTLNHNVMYWYQQKSSQAPKLLFHYYDKDFNNEADTPDNFQSRRPNTSFCFLDIRSPGLGDTAMYLCATSRTDNEKLFFGSGTQLSVL.

The chain has TRBV6-5 and TRBJ1-5, with D possibly being TRBD1 (5 bases). Trimming took off 8 bases at V and 3 bases at J, with 11 bases between the two ends. Germline V gene data show CDR1 as MNHEY and CDR2 as SVGAGI. The CDR3 extends over 13 amino acids. The CDR3: CASGRAHNQPQHF. CDR3 coding DNA: TGTGCCAGCGGCAGGGCGCACAATCAGCCCCAGCATTTT.

This clone has just one count. For the CDR3, the DNA is TGTGCCAGCAGTCATACTAGCGGGATAAGCGAGCAGTACTTC. Translation: CASSHTSGISEQYF. The rearrangement joins TRBV25-1 to TRBJ2-7; 10 bases align to TRBD2. Per the germline V gene, CDR1 is MGHDK and CDR2 is SYGVNS. The junction had 7 bases not matched to a gene; V was cut back by 5 bases and J by 6 bases. This CDR3 spans 14 amino acids.

This sequence joins TRBV5-4 and TRBJ2-7; D is unclear. Per germline, CDR1 SGHNT and CDR2 YYREEE (reference sequence). The V end lost 0 bases, the J end lost 9 bases, and 13 bases lay between the germline ends. The CDR3 runs 13 residues. The CDR3 DNA follows: TGTGCCAGCAGCTTGGACTCCGTCCCTGTGCAGTACTTC. This sequence encodes CASSLDSVPVQYF.

The chain links TRBV10-3 to TRBJ1-1; TRBD1 matches at 10 bases. The CDR3 has 17 amino acids. From germline, CDR1 is ENHRY and CDR2 SYGVKD. J gave up 11 bases and V 0 bases, and 15 bases lay outside the gene matches. CDR3 in DNA: TGTGCCATCAGTGAGTCGTTTCCGGGACAGGGGACCCTTCGGGCTTTCTTT. It codes for CAISESFPGQGTLRAFF.

The chain joins TRBV5-1 to TRBJ1-4, with D perhaps TRBD1 (6 bases). This CDR3 comprises 16 residues. Per germline, CDR1 SGHRS and CDR2 YFSETQ. The ends were cut back, 0 bases at V and 8 bases at J, with 17 bases in the middle. The CDR3: CASSLAQSRGGEKLFF. The CDR3 DNA reads as TGCGCCAGCAGCTTGGCCCAAAGCAGGGGAGGGGAAAAACTGTTTTTT.

The chain is built from TRBV10-2 and TRBJ2-2; TRBD1 aligns across 7 bases. V lost 6 bases to trimming and J lost 0 bases; unmatched junction nucleotides: 1. Germline CDR1 and CDR2: WSHSY and SAAADI. There are 14 residues in the CDR3. For the CDR3, the DNA is TGCGCCAGCAGGACAGGGTCGAACACCGGGGAGCTGTTTTTT. Translation gives CASRTGSNTGELFF.

The genes are TRBV7-3 and TRBJ1-2; D is possibly TRBD1 (6 bases). V was pared by 5 bases and J by 0 bases, with 10 bases between. The CDR3 consists of 14 residues. Germline V gives CDR1 SGHTA, CDR2 FQGTGA. CDR3 DNA sequence: TGTGCCAGCAGCGCGGGGGCGACTAACTATGGCTACACCTTC. Encoded protein: CASSAGATNYGYTF.

J is TRBJ1-2 and V is TRBV5-6, with 9 bases that match TRBD1. This CDR3 spans 11 amino acids. V was clipped by 3 bases and J by 14 bases; unmatched bases: 5. Germline CDR1 is SGHDT and CDR2 is YYEEEE. The CDR3 region is CASSYGQGRTF. The CDR3 DNA is TGTGCCAGCAGCTATGGACAGGGGAGGACCTTC.

The rearrangement uses TRBV7-9 and TRBJ1-3; D gene uncertain. Germline V CDR1 and CDR2: SEHNR, FQNEAQ (reference sequence). The CDR3 is 15 amino acids. V dropped 1 base and J dropped 0 bases, with 7 bases sitting between them. The CDR3 region is CASSLVGPSGNTIYF. CDR3 in DNA: TGTGCCAGCAGCTTAGTCGGGCCCTCTGGAAACACCATATATTTT.

This clone showed up just a few times. The chain employs TRBV7-2 and TRBJ2-5, with D maybe TRBD2 (5 bases). Trimming shortened V by 3 bases and J by 4 bases, and 21 bases separated the two germline ends. The CDR3 is made up of 17 amino acids. Germline assignment: CDR1 SGHTA and CDR2 FQGNSA. The DNA for the CDR3 is TGTGCCAGCAGCTTGCAACGGCGGGTAGGATTCGGAGAGACCCAGTACTTC. Amino acids: CASSLQRRVGFGETQYF.

The gene calls are TRBV27 and TRBJ2-6; D not certain. The CDR3 covers 17 residues. Germline CDR1 reads MNHEY; CDR2 reads SMNVEV (reference sequence). V was clipped by 2 bases and J by 4 bases, with 15 bases between them. The CDR3 bases are TGTGCCAGCAGTTTAAATATCCGTCCCCTCGGGGCCAACGTCCTGACTTTC. Translating it yields CASSLNIRPLGANVLTF. The variable domain in full, with the rest retrieved from reference TRBV27 and TRBJ2-6, is EAQVTQNPRYLITVTGKKLTVTCSQNMNHEYMSWYRQDPGLGLRQIYYSMNVEVTDKGDVPEGYKVSRKEKRNFPLILESPSPNQTSLYFCASSLNIRPLGANVLTFGAGSRLTVL.